What follows is one TCR beta chain and its context. The sample comes from a study of blood T cell repertoires in COVID-19. Study at large: The United States, Italy and Spain were the sources of the acute and convalescent COVID-19 samples. PBMCs, B-cell-depleted T cells, or T cells were the source of the cDNA or gDNA that made up the material.

This CDR3 has 13 residues. V was clipped by 4 bases and J by 3 bases, with 7 bases between them. CDR1 SGHKS and CDR2 YYEKEE come from the germline V gene (reference sequence). How the authors handled the data: The authors estimated nucleated cell counts from reference gene primer amplification. This table comes from immunoSEQ multiplex PCR, and its TCRdb copy is limited to in-frame clones, with some not included. V, J and clone size are those of that table, while D and trimming were read from the DNA. The profile shows some 83,000 clones, approximately 88% of them singletons. The chain has TRBV5-5 and TRBJ2-2, with a tentative D call TRBD2 (5 bases). The TCR was taken from a man aged 60 to 75 with acute or convalescent COVID-19. Sequences were obtained from peripheral blood. CDR3: CASSRDYTGELFF. CDR3 sequence (DNA): TGTGCCAGCAGCCGGGATTACACCGGGGAGCTGTTTTTT.